This TCR beta chain was sequenced in a study of vaccination effects on CD4 cells after COVID-19. Antigen-specific CD4+ T cells were expanded (with viral peptide pools) by the ViraFEST assay ahead of sequencing. Culture lasted about ten days before CD4+ T cell isolation. BNT162b2 vaccine or mRNA-1273 vaccine was given to participants in two doses. Vaccine recipients lacked prior SARS-CoV-2 infection and had negative nucleocapsid antibodies. The culture medium for over 1.5 million PBMC per well included 9.5 to 10 IU/ml IL-2 and about 10 ug/ml peptides. Study-wide results and limits: The study enrolled few convalescent patients and sampled no early post-infection timepoints.

This table comes from immunoSEQ multiplex PCR, and its TCRdb copy is limited to in-frame clones, with some not included. Of over 80,000 clones listed, roughly 73% are singletons. Turning to this clone: The antigen remains unidentified.

CDR3 size: 11 residues. The germline V gene encodes CDR1 SGHTS and CDR2 YDEGEE. Trimming removed 0 bases at V and 10 bases at J, with 2 bases between. The chain joins TRBV5-8 to TRBJ1-6; D uncertain. The starting material was CD4+ T cells from PBMCs cultured with HCoV-OC43 spike peptides, obtained after COVID-19 vaccination. Subset defined: HCoV-OC43 spike overlapping peptide pool stimulation. The TCR was taken from a human donor who received a COVID-19 vaccine. The CDR3 DNA follows: TGTGCCAGCAGCTTGGACTCACCCCTCCACTTT. Protein sequence: CASSLDSPLHF.